These 7 T cell receptor beta chains were sequenced from one sample in a study. TCRdb re-derived calls from the RT-PCR reads in MiXCR, one entry per CDR3 protein. Of more than 600,000 distinct CDR3 sequences in the sample, approximately 15% are singletons; the top ten hold 3% to 4.5%. The sample taken for sequencing was memory CD4+ T cells from blood. The receptors come from a female donor in good health, serving as a healthy control.

This clonotype was seen only a few times. This sequence joins TRBV6-6 and TRBJ2-1; 7 nucleotides agree with TRBD1. Unmatched junction bases numbered 6, after V lost 4 bases and J lost 6 bases. The CDR3 runs to 14 residues. Germline CDR1 MNHNY, CDR2 SVGAGI (reference sequence). CDR3 region: CASSWGQYTNEQFF. CDR3 DNA: TGTGCCAGCAGTTGGGGACAGTATACCAATGAGCAGTTCTTC.

The chain recombines TRBV5-8 with TRBJ2-5; weak D call: TRBD1 (6 bases). This CDR3 comprises 17 residues. The V and J ends lost 1 base and 3 bases respectively, with 19 bases between them. The germline CDR1 and CDR2 sequences are SGHTS and YDEGEE. The CDR3 DNA follows: TGTGCCAGCAGCTTGTGGCGGAACAGGGACCTAAAAGAGACCCAGTACTTC. Its translation: CASSLWRNRDLKETQYF.

This chain links TRBV6-2 or TRBV6-3 with TRBJ1-5; 7 bases are shared with TRBD1. This CDR3 region has 15 residues. Germline V gene data show CDR1 as MNHEY and CDR2 as SVGEGT. Trimming at V came to 6 bases and at J to 5 bases, leaving 10 bases not matched to a gene. The CDR3 coding sequence is TGTGCCAGCAGGTTCCGCCGGGACAGTCATCAGCCCCAGCATTTT. Its translation is CASRFRRDSHQPQHF.

This clonotype was observed a few times. This chain uses TRBV20-1 with TRBJ2-7; the match to TRBD2 covers 8 bases. Germline V gene lookup returns CDR1 DFQATT and CDR2 SNEGSKA (reference sequence). The CDR3 runs to 15 residues. After removal of 0 bases from V and 5 bases from J, the junction contained 9 bases not matched to a gene. DNA for the CDR3: TGCAGTGCTAGAGATCCCAGCGGGAGTGGCGACGAGCAGTACTTC. Translated: CSARDPSGSGDEQYF.

This clonotype has at least ten counts. The V and J genes are TRBV12-3 or TRBV12-4 and TRBJ2-5; 7 bases match TRBD1. The CDR3 spans 14 residues. V gave up 5 bases and J gave up 4 bases; unmatched junction bases: 7. The CDR3 DNA reads TGTGCCAGCAGTGAACGACAGGGACGAGAGACCCAGTACTTC. This encodes CASSERQGRETQYF.

This clonotype was detected a few times. The chain couples TRBV7-2 to TRBJ1-2; D may be TRBD1 (6 bases). The CDR3 consists of 13 residues. Trimming removed 7 bases at V and 5 bases at J, with 14 bases between. The germline CDR1 and CDR2 sequences are SGHTA and FQGNSA. CDR3 sequence: CASTQSQGYGYTF. CDR3 sequence (DNA): TGTGCCAGCACACAATCTCAGGGGTATGGCTACACCTTC.

This clonotype has just a few counts. The gene calls are TRBV6-5 and TRBJ1-6; 8 bases map to TRBD1. Trimming removed 2 bases from V and 10 bases from J; junction bases left unmatched: 7. Germline V gives CDR1 MNHEY, CDR2 SVGAGI. This CDR3 has 15 amino acids. DNA of the CDR3: TGTGCCAGCAGTTACGCTTCGACAGGGGAGTCACCCCTCCACTTT. The encoded protein is CASSYASTGESPLHF.